The present T cell receptor (beta chain) was sequenced within a study of blood T cells in healthy people across ages. Findings of the study overall: Underestimates were what the diversity estimates from one million T cells were considered to be. Higher naive T cell percentage went strongly together with higher TCR beta diversity.

A sample-barcoded 5' primer and a J-beta primer mix were used in a second PCR of about 7 to 12 cycles. TCRdb reprocessed the 5' RACE reads with MiXCR, giving one entry per CDR3 protein. This table holds 1.5 million to 2 million distinct CDR3 sequences, 49% found once. A word on this clonotype: Its antigen is currently unknown.

CDR1 MDHEN and CDR2 SYDVKM come from the germline V gene. The length of the CDR3 is 15 residues. V was clipped by 4 bases and J by 2 bases, with 13 bases between them. Ten milliliters of peripheral blood were drawn from each donor into EDTA-treated tubes. The J gene is TRBJ2-3, the V gene TRBV28, with D perhaps matching TRBD2 (5 bases). The sequenced sample was blood. The sequence came from a woman aged 40 to 49 in good health. CDR3 loop: CASSSRGFLTDTQYF. In nucleotides, the CDR3 is TGTGCCAGCAGTTCGCGAGGGTTCCTCACAGATACGCAGTATTTT.